Listed below are T cell receptor beta chains from one sample, sequenced in a study of T cell repertoires in cytomegalovirus infection. MiXCR, run by TCRdb on the reads, gives a single entry per CDR3 protein. Of 680,000 or so distinct CDR3 sequences in the sample, 35% to 45% are singletons; the top ten hold around 2.8%. The specimen was PBMCs. The receptor source for this set is a human donor in good health (CMV status not recorded). Some clones in this sample may be carry-over from other donors' samples. CDR3s include the opening cysteine and the closing phenylalanine or tryptophan. The D gene is left open where the match is weak. Some rows mark clone size as missing; the rest say once, few, many or name a class of expanded clone.

clone_size	v_call	d_call	j_call	cdr3_aa	cdr3_nt
NA	TRBV12-3/TRBV12-4	TRBD2	TRBJ2-7	CASGWTSGTSYEQYF	TGTGCCAGCGGTTGGACTAGCGGGACCTCCTACGAGCAGTACTTC
NA	TRBV6-5	NA	TRBJ1-1	CASGPMNTEAFF	TGTGCCAGCGGACCGATGAACACTGAAGCTTTCTTT
few	TRBV7-9	NA	TRBJ2-5	CASSKEGGTPQETQYF	TGTGCCAGCAGCAAAGAGGGGGGAACCCCCCAAGAGACCCAGTACTTC
NA	TRBV9	NA	TRBJ2-3	CASSTQTSPALADTQYF	TGTGCCAGCAGCACCCAAACAAGTCCCGCGTTGGCAGATACGCAGTATTTT
once	TRBV28	NA	TRBJ2-1	CASSFSLAPFGNEQFF	TGTGCCAGCAGTTTTTCCCTAGCGCCCTTTGGGAATGAGCAGTTCTTC
few	TRBV12-3/TRBV12-4	NA	TRBJ2-1	CASSLARGRNEQFF	TGTGCCAGCAGTTTAGCCAGGGGAAGGAATGAGCAGTTCTTC
NA	TRBV5-1	NA	TRBJ2-7	CASRLGTGAYEQYF	TGCGCCAGCAGGCTGGGGACGGGGGCCTACGAGCAGTACTTC
NA	TRBV20-1	NA	TRBJ2-7	CSARARARGEQYF	TGCAGTGCTAGAGCCCGGGCCAGAGGGGAGCAGTACTTC
few	TRBV7-9	NA	TRBJ1-2	CASSPSGGGYNEGYTF	TGTGCCAGCAGCCCATCTGGGGGGGGCTATAATGAAGGCTACACCTTC
NA	TRBV9	NA	TRBJ2-3	CASSVGPTQYF	TGTGCCAGCAGCGTCGGCCCTACGCAGTATTTT
NA	TRBV29-1	TRBD1	TRBJ1-2	CSVQTGTGGSLGVVRGYTF	TGCAGCGTCCAGACCGGGACAGGGGGCTCGTTAGGTGTAGTTAGAGGCTACACCTTC
NA	TRBV20-1	NA	TRBJ1-5	CSATDRNSNQPQHF	TGCAGTGCTACTGACAGAAATAGCAATCAGCCCCAGCATTTT
NA	TRBV29-1	TRBD1	TRBJ1-2	CSVGDSYNYGYTF	TGCAGCGTTGGGGACAGCTATAACTATGGCTACACCTTC
NA	TRBV28	TRBD1	TRBJ1-6	CASSKTTGGDSPLHF	TGTGCCAGCAGTAAGACGACAGGGGGAGATTCACCCCTCCACTTT
many	TRBV20-1	NA	TRBJ2-3	CSAPGSTDTQYF	TGCAGTGCCCCGGGTAGCACAGATACGCAGTATTTT
NA	TRBV28	NA	TRBJ1-2	CASSLLVGDYGYTF	TGTGCCAGCAGTTTATTGGTGGGGGACTATGGCTACACCTTC
few	TRBV28	NA	TRBJ1-2	CASSLGGGGYGYTF	TGTGCCAGCAGTTTAGGAGGGGGAGGCTATGGCTACACCTTC
NA	TRBV6-1	TRBD2	TRBJ2-5	CHDSGGRETQYF	TGCCACGACAGCGGGGGCCGTGAGACCCAGTACTTC
NA	TRBV7-2	NA	TRBJ1-4	CASSLPGRRREKLFF	TGTGCCAGCAGCCTCCCCGGGAGAAGGCGGGAAAAACTGTTTTTT
NA	TRBV29-1	NA	TRBJ2-1	CSQRSYNEQFF	TGCAGCCAACGCTCCTACAATGAGCAGTTCTTC
few	TRBV6-1	NA	TRBJ2-7	CASSEAPWMYEQYF	TGTGCCAGCAGTGAAGCGCCGTGGATGTACGAGCAGTACTTC
many	TRBV7-2	NA	TRBJ1-5	CASSLGARYSNQPQHF	TGTGCCAGCAGCTTAGGAGCACGCTATAGCAATCAGCCCCAGCATTTT
few	TRBV28	NA	TRBJ2-7	CASSLPLTYEQYF	TGTGCCAGCAGTTTGCCACTTACCTACGAGCAGTACTTC
NA	TRBV12-3/TRBV12-4	NA	TRBJ1-1	CASSFLTAGAFF	TGTGCCAGCAGTTTTTTGACCGCAGGAGCTTTCTTT
NA	TRBV7-2	NA	TRBJ2-7	CVSSLDEISYEQYF	TGTGTCAGCAGCTTAGACGAGATTAGCTACGAGCAGTACTTC
NA	TRBV5-1	NA	TRBJ1-2	CASSPWTNYGYTF	TGCGCCAGCAGCCCATGGACCAACTATGGCTACACCTTC
few	TRBV6-1	TRBD1	TRBJ1-1	CASSGQGWDTEAFF	TGTGCCAGCAGCGGACAGGGTTGGGACACTGAAGCTTTCTTT
many	TRBV5-1	TRBD1	TRBJ2-7	CASSLGTGAYEQYF	TGTGCCAGCAGCTTAGGGACAGGGGCCTACGAGCAGTACTTC
NA	TRBV5-1	TRBD2	TRBJ2-3	CASSLGPVAGPTGTDTQYF	TGCGCCAGCAGCTTGGGTCCAGTAGCGGGACCCACCGGCACAGATACGCAGTATTTT
few	TRBV7-2	NA	TRBJ1-2	CASSLGLAGGYTF	TGTGCCAGCAGCTTAGGGCTTGCTGGGGGCTACACCTTC